The 30 T cell receptor beta chains reported below all come from one sample, sequenced in a study of blood T cells in healthy people across ages. Primers used in a second PCR of about 6 to 11 cycles were a sample-barcoded 5' primer and a J-beta primer mix. MiXCR, applied by TCRdb to the 5' RACE reads, yields one record per CDR3 protein. The profile shows around 600,000 distinct CDR3 sequences, 47% of them singletons. The sequenced material came from blood. These receptors were taken from a man older than 75 in good health.

This clonotype was counted only a few times. A single base separates this from a much larger clone, so it may be a read error. The chain is built from TRBV6-6 and TRBJ2-3, with D possibly being TRBD1 (5 bases). The CDR3 sequence is 14 residues long. Germline assignment: CDR1 MNHNY and CDR2 SVGAGI (reference sequence). The V gene lost 5 bases and the J gene lost 2 bases, with 11 bases spanning the gap. The CDR3: CASSDRKLTDTQYF. For the CDR3, the DNA is TGTGCCAGCAGTGACAGAAAACTCACAGATACGCAGTATTTT.

The genes are TRBV10-3 and TRBJ2-7; D call uncertain. The CDR3 runs to 15 residues. Germline-derived CDR1 and CDR2 are ENHRY and SYGVKD. The germline V and J ends were trimmed by 7 bases and 7 bases, with 23 bases remaining between them. CDR3 residues: CAITPGAGSYNEQYF. DNA of the CDR3: TGTGCCATCACCCCCGGAGCCGGTTCCTACAATGAGCAGTACTTC.

The chain recombines TRBV3-1 with TRBJ2-7; tentatively, D is TRBD2 (6 bases). This CDR3 has 14 residues. V gave up 3 bases and J gave up 6 bases, with 15 bases separating them. CDR1 is LGHDT, CDR2 YNNKEL, per germline (reference sequence). CDR3 sequence: CASSHRGSHGEQYF. The CDR3 DNA reads as TGTGCCAGCAGCCACCGGGGGAGCCACGGCGAGCAGTACTTC.

The CDR3 loop reads CATPPMGTDTQYF. DNA for the CDR3: TGTGCCACCCCACCCATGGGGACAGATACGCAGTATTTT. The rearrangement links TRBV18 to TRBJ2-3; D is undetermined. The CDR3 extends over 13 amino acids. Germline lookup yields CDR1 KGHSH and CDR2 LQKENI. Trimming removed 10 bases at V and 3 bases at J, with 14 bases between.

The rearrangement joins TRBV28 to TRBJ2-1; 8 positions match TRBD2. Trimming removed 0 bases from V and 10 bases from J; junction bases left unmatched: 8. Germline V lookup: CDR1 MDHEN, CDR2 SYDVKM. The length of the CDR3 is 15 residues. CDR3 sequence (DNA): TGTGCCAGCAGTTTATGGGCAGCGGGAGCGGGGGAGCAGTTCTTC. Its protein is CASSLWAAGAGEQFF.

The CDR3 region is CATSRDLSVNEQFF. The DNA for the CDR3 is TGTGCCACCAGCAGAGATCTTTCCGTAAATGAGCAGTTCTTC. The chain carries TRBV15 and TRBJ2-1; D gene unclear. Trimming stripped 0 bases from V and 7 bases from J, with 10 bases between. CDR3 length: 14 amino acids. Germline-derived CDR1 and CDR2 are LNHNV and YYDKDF (reference sequence).

The rearrangement links TRBV7-8 to TRBJ2-7; 9 bases are a match to TRBD1. Germline lookup yields CDR1 SGHVS and CDR2 FQNEAQ. The CDR3 length is 14 residues. Trimming removed 2 bases from V and 4 bases from J; junction bases left unmatched: 3. The CDR3: CASSLRTGVYEQYF. DNA for the CDR3: TGTGCCAGCAGCTTAAGGACAGGGGTGTACGAGCAGTACTTC.

The V call is TRBV7-9, the J call TRBJ1-1; TRBD1 is a possible D gene (6 bases). Trimming shortened V by 5 bases and J by 8 bases, and 12 bases separated the two germline ends. Germline loops: CDR1 SEHNR, CDR2 FQNEAQ (reference sequence). There are 12 residues in the CDR3. The CDR3 here is CASSLSGHEAFF. The CDR3 coding sequence is TGTGCCAGCAGCCTCTCGGGACACGAAGCTTTCTTT.

This clonotype was recorded once. This chain joins TRBV10-3 and TRBJ1-2; D uncertain. The V end lost 4 bases, the J end lost 8 bases, and 14 bases lay between the germline ends. The CDR3 sequence is 13 residues long. Germline V lookup: CDR1 ENHRY, CDR2 SYGVKD. The CDR3 region has the DNA TGTGCCATCAGTGGAACAGCCCAGGAGGGCTACACCTTC. Its protein product is CAISGTAQEGYTF.

The chain has TRBV28 and TRBJ2-1; weak D call: TRBD2 (6 bases). V lost 5 bases and J 11 bases, leaving 13 bases between the germline ends. The CDR3 contains 12 residues. Germline-derived CDR1 and CDR2 are MDHEN and SYDVKM. As DNA, the CDR3 is TGTGCCAGCAGTCCCCAGCTAGCGAAGCAGTTCTTC. It is translated as CASSPQLAKQFF.

This clonotype was found a few times. This chain joins TRBV28 and TRBJ2-7; 10 bases line up with TRBD1. The CDR3 has 16 amino acids. The germline V gene has CDR1 MDHEN and CDR2 SYDVKM. J lost 2 bases, V lost 10 bases, and 14 bases had no gene match. The CDR3 nucleotides are TGTGCCATCCTAGACAGGGGGCGAGCTCAAACCTACGAGCAGTACTTC. Translation gives CAILDRGRAQTYEQYF.

The rearrangement links TRBV3-1 to TRBJ2-7, with 7 nucleotides matching TRBD1. V shed 6 bases, J shed 5 bases, and the junction held 7 bases outside the gene matches. CDR1 and CDR2 from the germline V gene are LGHDT and YNNKEL (reference sequence). The CDR3 length is 13 residues. The CDR3 sequence: CASRQGLVNEQYF. DNA of the CDR3: TGTGCCAGCAGACAGGGGTTAGTGAACGAGCAGTACTTC.

This rearrangement joins TRBV6-2 or TRBV6-3 to TRBJ2-1; 15 bases line up with TRBD2. After removal of 3 bases from V and 9 bases from J, the junction contained 9 bases not matched to a gene. Germline V lookup: CDR1 MNHEY, CDR2 SVGEGT. There are 17 residues in the CDR3. DNA of the CDR3: TGTGCCAGCAGTTATCGGGGACTAGCGGGGGGATTACGTGAGCAGTTCTTC. It is translated as CASSYRGLAGGLREQFF.

This clonotype was seen a handful of times. The gene calls are TRBV14 and TRBJ1-6, with D perhaps TRBD1 (5 bases). V was shortened by 1 base and J by 7 bases, with 11 bases between the two germline ends. The CDR3 spans 15 residues. The germline CDR1 and CDR2 sequences are SGHDN and FVKESK. CDR3 amino acids: CASSQGRGWNSPLHF. In nucleotides, the CDR3 is TGTGCCAGCAGCCAAGGTCGGGGCTGGAATTCACCCCTCCACTTT.

The genes are TRBV20-1 and TRBJ1-3, with no clear D. The germline V and J ends were trimmed by 6 bases and 0 bases, with 12 bases remaining between them. CDR3 length: 14 residues. CDR1 DFQATT and CDR2 SNEGSKA come from the germline V gene (reference sequence). Written as DNA, the CDR3 is TGCAGTGCGAACCCCCAGAGCTCTGGAAACACCATATATTTT. Translation: CSANPQSSGNTIYF.

The V gene is TRBV11-2, the J gene TRBJ2-5, with D perhaps matching TRBD1 (6 bases). The J call may be incorrect, as the DNA end agrees better with TRBJ2-7. Looked up from germline, CDR1 is SGHAT and CDR2 is FQNNGV. The CDR3 length is 13 residues. The CDR3 DNA follows: TGTGCCAGCAGGCGAGGACAGTTTTACGAGCAGTACTTC. Residues: CASRRGQFYEQYF.

This clonotype appeared many times. The chain has TRBV29-1 and TRBJ2-7, with D possibly TRBD2 on 6 matching bases. This CDR3 comprises 12 residues. The germline V and J ends were trimmed by 3 bases and 7 bases, with 13 bases remaining between them. The V gene's germline CDR1 is SQVTM and CDR2 ANQGSEA. The CDR3 is CSVDLRAGEQYF. The CDR3 DNA is TGCAGCGTTGATCTTAGGGCGGGGGAGCAGTACTTC.

This clonotype was observed a few times. V usage is TRBV3-1 and J usage is TRBJ2-3, with a tentative D call TRBD2 (6 bases). The CDR3 spans 14 residues. V was trimmed by 8 bases and J by 3 bases, leaving 15 bases between them. Germline CDR1 LGHDT, CDR2 YNNKEL (reference sequence). CDR3 loop: CASGLGGVTDTQYF. The CDR3 DNA sequence: TGTGCCAGCGGCCTCGGGGGAGTGACAGATACGCAGTATTTT.

The rearrangement links TRBV29-1 to TRBJ1-1, with D possibly matching TRBD1 (5 bases). V was pared by 4 bases and J by 7 bases, with 16 bases between. Germline V CDR1 and CDR2: SQVTM, ANQGSEA. The CDR3 runs to 13 residues. The CDR3 reads CSVGRVGEGEAFF. CDR3 bases: TGCAGCGTTGGGAGGGTAGGGGAGGGTGAAGCTTTCTTT.

This chain links TRBV4-1 with TRBJ2-1; 8 bases fit TRBD1. After removal of 2 bases from V and 6 bases from J, the junction contained 12 bases not matched to a gene. Germline CDR1 is MGHRA and CDR2 is YSYEKL. The CDR3 extends over 17 amino acids. CDR3 region: CASSQSSRGDRSNEQFF. CDR3 in DNA: TGCGCCAGCAGCCAATCTTCACGTGGGGACAGGTCCAATGAGCAGTTCTTC.

V usage is TRBV7-2 and J usage is TRBJ1-2; D unresolved. CDR3 length: 15 residues. Germline V gives CDR1 SGHTA, CDR2 FQGNSA. With 1 base removed from V and 4 bases from J, the gap between germline ends came to 13 bases. This chain's CDR3 is CASSLDGDRAYGYTF. The DNA for the CDR3 is TGTGCCAGCAGCTTAGATGGGGATCGGGCCTATGGCTACACCTTC. Supplemented by reference TRBV7-2 and TRBJ1-2, the full variable domain reads GAGVSQSPSNKVTEKGKDVELRCDPISGHTALYWYRQSLGQGLEFLIYFQGNSAPDKSGLPSDRFSAERTGGSVSTLTIQRTQQEDSAVYLCASSLDGDRAYGYTFGSGTRLTVV.

The chain is built from TRBV20-1 and TRBJ2-1; 10 bases match TRBD2. V shed 5 bases and J 4 bases; nucleotides not matched to a gene: 8. The CDR3 extends over 15 amino acids. CDR1 DFQATT and CDR2 SNEGSKA come from the germline V gene (reference sequence). In DNA form, the CDR3 reads TGCAGTGCTTACCAGCGGGAGGGGGCATACAATGAGCAGTTCTTC. Its translation: CSAYQREGAYNEQFF.

The table lists this clonotype with a count of one. V is TRBV28 and J is TRBJ2-5; D call uncertain. The end of the DNA aligns better with TRBJ2-4, so the J call may be wrong. The CDR3 spans 14 residues. Per germline, CDR1 MDHEN and CDR2 SYDVKM. The CDR3 sequence: CASSLGRTVNIQYF. The CDR3 DNA reads as TGTGCCAGCAGTTTAGGAAGGACGGTAAACATTCAGTACTTC.

The chain has TRBV2 and TRBJ1-1, with no clear D. The germline V and J ends were trimmed by 6 bases and 5 bases, with 10 bases remaining between them. Germline V lookup: CDR1 SNHLY, CDR2 FYNNEI. The CDR3 runs to 12 residues. The CDR3 coding sequence is TGTGCCAGCAGGCAGACGGGGACTGAAGCTTTCTTT. Translation: CASRQTGTEAFF. Looking up the rest from reference TRBV2 and TRBJ1-1 gives the full variable domain: EPEVTQTPSHQVTQMGQEVILRCVPISNHLYFYWYRQILGQKVEFLVSFYNNEISEKSEIFDDQFSVERPDGSNFTLKIRSTKLEDSAMYFCASRQTGTEAFFGQGTRLTVV.

The genes are TRBV6-2 or TRBV6-3 and TRBJ2-5; D is undetermined. V lost 6 bases and J lost 5, with 13 bases in between. The germline CDR1 and CDR2 sequences are MNHEY and SVGEGT. This CDR3 contains 13 residues. The CDR3 DNA is TGTGCCAGCAGGTCGTCGAGAGTGGAGACCCAGTACTTC. It codes for CASRSSRVETQYF.

This clonotype was seen many times. The chain combines TRBV18 with TRBJ2-7; TRBD1 is a possible D gene (5 bases). The CDR3 covers 12 residues. V was shortened by 3 bases and J by 4 bases, with 7 bases between the two germline ends. In germline, CDR1 is KGHSH, CDR2 LQKENI. The CDR3 DNA sequence: TGTGCCAGCTCACCCAAGGGGTACGAGCAGTACTTC. This sequence encodes CASSPKGYEQYF.

The chain employs TRBV20-1 and TRBJ2-5; D remains ambiguous. The end of the DNA aligns better with TRBJ2-7, so the J call may be wrong. Germline CDR1 reads DFQATT; CDR2 reads SNEGSKA (reference sequence). This CDR3 is 12 amino acids long. The CDR3 reads CSARDVIDEQYF. CDR3 nucleotide sequence: TGCAGTGCTAGAGATGTGATCGACGAGCAGTACTTC.

The chain employs TRBV10-3 and TRBJ2-1; 9 bases match TRBD2. The V segment lost 9 bases and the J segment 10 bases; nucleotides outside the gene matches: 16. Germline V gives CDR1 ENHRY, CDR2 SYGVKD. The CDR3 sequence is 15 residues long. The CDR3 DNA is TGTGCCATGAGAAGGAGGGCTAGCGGGGTCGACGAGCAGTTCTTC. Its translation: CAMRRRASGVDEQFF.

The chain carries TRBV18 and TRBJ2-5; D may be TRBD1 or TRBD2 (5 bases each). This CDR3 region has 15 residues. Trimming shortened V by 6 bases and J by 2 bases, and 16 bases separated the two germline ends. Germline lookup yields CDR1 KGHSH and CDR2 LQKENI. The CDR3 nucleotides are TGTGCCAGCTCCCCCGAGGCAGGGAGACAAGAGACCCAGTACTTC. It translates to CASSPEAGRQETQYF.

The chain combines TRBV7-2 with TRBJ2-3; D remains unclear. Germline V lookup: CDR1 SGHTA, CDR2 FQGNSA. The length of the CDR3 is 13 residues. Trimming took off 5 bases at V and 4 bases at J, with 10 bases between the two ends. The CDR3 coding sequence is TGTGCCAGCAGCCGCCGATACGCAGATACGCAGTATTTT. Translated: CASSRRYADTQYF.